This entry is about one T cell receptor beta chain. The record originates from a study of blood T cell dynamics during melanoma immunotherapy. Across the whole study: Standard first-line treatment here was pembrolizumab or nivolumab plus ipilimumab in metastatic melanoma.

The time point here: pre-treatment baseline. Disease control meant complete response, partial response or stable disease at 12 weeks. Prior systemic cancer therapy, immunosuppressant use and other active malignancies excluded patients. TCRdb's table, derived via immunoSEQ multiplex PCR, lists solely in-frame clones and lacks some. There are around 12,000 clones in the sample; around 85% occur only once, and roughly 10% lies in the top ten. V was clipped by 1 base and J by 2 bases, with 9 bases between them. The CDR3 runs to 15 residues. The germline gives CDR1 SGHTA, CDR2 FQGNSA. The origin of this receptor is a human donor with melanoma. This sample comprised blood, obtained from a patient treated with checkpoint blockade. The chain carries TRBV7-2 and TRBJ2-1, with D possibly being TRBD1 (6 bases). CDR3 loop: CASSLERGTYNEQFF. The CDR3 DNA sequence: TGTGCCAGCAGCTTAGAGAGGGGGACCTACAATGAGCAGTTCTTC.